A single sample gave rise to the 21 T cell receptor beta chains below, sequenced in a study of blood T cell repertoires in COVID-19. Assay used: immunoSEQ multiplex PCR; TCRdb lists only in-frame clones, some missing. The table records 150,000 or so clones, approximately 85% of them present only once. The sequenced sample consisted of peripheral blood. These receptors originate from a man aged 60 to 75 with COVID-19, enrolled during active disease.

The rearrangement joins TRBV19 to TRBJ1-5, with D possibly matching TRBD1 (6 bases). V gave up 5 bases and J gave up 3 bases, with 17 bases separating them. CDR1 and CDR2 from the germline V gene are LNHDA and SQIVND (reference sequence). CDR3 length equals 16 residues. The chain's CDR3 is CASSSTGNGPNQPQHF. The CDR3 region has the DNA TGTGCCAGTAGTTCCACAGGGAATGGGCCCAATCAGCCCCAGCATTTT.

V usage is TRBV27 and J usage is TRBJ2-5, with D possibly matching TRBD2 (7 bases). Germline V gene lookup returns CDR1 MNHEY and CDR2 SMNVEV (reference sequence). Trimming pared 7 bases from V and 5 bases from J, leaving 23 bases between. The CDR3 sequence is 16 residues long. This chain's CDR3 is CASTPHPGGGAETQYF. The CDR3, as DNA: TGTGCCAGCACACCCCACCCGGGCGGGGGCGCGGAGACCCAGTACTTC.

V and J are TRBV7-2 and TRBJ2-2; 9 bases match TRBD1. The CDR3 totals 16 residues. V shed 5 bases and J 1 base; nucleotides not matched to a gene: 5. In germline, CDR1 is SGHTA, CDR2 FQGNSA. The CDR3 region is CASSRGGQGNTGELFF. CDR3 coding DNA: TGTGCCAGCAGCCGCGGGGGACAGGGGAACACCGGGGAGCTGTTTTTT.

CDR3 loop: CASRGEVNTEAFF. The CDR3 DNA sequence: TGCGCCAGTCGAGGGGAGGTTAACACTGAAGCTTTCTTT. V gene TRBV23-1 combines with J gene TRBJ1-1; maybe TRBD1 (5 bases). TRBV23-1 is flagged as an ORF with uncertain function. Between the trimmed V and J ends, which lost 9 bases and 2 bases, there was a span of 13 bases. This CDR3 has 13 residues.

Here the CDR3 reads CSVDGRGYYQETQYF. As DNA, the CDR3 is TGCAGCGTTGACGGACGGGGGTACTACCAAGAGACCCAGTACTTC. The V gene is TRBV29-1, the J gene TRBJ2-5; D may be TRBD2 (6 bases). V was shortened by 3 bases and J by 0 bases, with 14 bases between the two germline ends. Germline lookup yields CDR1 SQVTM and CDR2 ANQGSEA. This CDR3 has 15 amino acids.

V is TRBV4-3 and J is TRBJ1-2; 10 nucleotides match TRBD1. This CDR3 region has 15 residues. The germline V gene has CDR1 LGHNA and CDR2 YSLEER. Trimming took 0 bases from V and 5 from J; bases not matched to a gene: 3. CDR3 residues: CASSQDWGQGYGYTF. Written as DNA, the CDR3 is TGCGCCAGCAGCCAAGATTGGGGACAGGGGTATGGCTACACCTTC.

The rearrangement joins TRBV16 to TRBJ1-5; D call uncertain. This CDR3 spans 17 amino acids. V lost 1 base to trimming and J lost 1 base, with 14 bases between them. Looked up from germline, CDR1 is KGHSY and CDR2 is FQNENV. CDR3 sequence reads: CASSQLLSVWSNQPQHF. CDR3 DNA: TGTGCCAGCAGCCAATTGCTGTCAGTATGGAGCAATCAGCCCCAGCATTTT.

The chain joins TRBV6-2 or TRBV6-3 to TRBJ2-7; 10 bases map to TRBD2. CDR1 is MNHEY, CDR2 SVGEGT, per germline. The CDR3 runs to 15 residues. The trim removed 4 bases at V and 1 base at J, leaving 4 bases unmatched. The DNA of the CDR3 is TGTGCCAGCAGTTCATGGACTAGCGGTTCCTACGAGCAGTACTTC. Its protein is CASSSWTSGSYEQYF.

The J gene is TRBJ2-2, the V gene TRBV18; D is uncertain. This CDR3 is 13 amino acids long. Trimming left V 4 bases short and J 1 base short, with 4 bases between. The germline V gene encodes CDR1 KGHSH and CDR2 LQKENI. The CDR3 nucleotides read TGTGCCAGCTCACTACAGAACACCGGGGAGCTGTTTTTT. It is translated as CASSLQNTGELFF.

This clone has a handful of counts. The chain recombines TRBV19 with TRBJ2-2, with D possibly TRBD1 on 7 matching bases. V shed 3 bases and J shed 5 bases, with 16 bases lying between them. CDR1 is LNHDA, CDR2 SQIVND, per germline (reference sequence). The CDR3 extends over 16 amino acids. The CDR3 sequence is CASSIWRGPVTGELFF. The CDR3 bases are TGTGCCAGTAGTATCTGGAGGGGGCCGGTAACCGGGGAGCTGTTTTTT.

CDR3 protein: CASSQGQGIEKLFF. CDR3 coding DNA: TGTGCCAGCAGCCAAGGACAGGGAATTGAAAAACTGTTTTTT. The V call is TRBV7-9, the J call TRBJ1-4; 8 bases fit TRBD1. CDR3 length equals 14 residues. With 5 bases clipped from V and 7 bases from J, the junction kept 6 bases outside the gene matches. CDR1 is SEHNR and CDR2 is FQNEAQ in the germline V gene (reference sequence).

The chain carries TRBV18 and TRBJ1-1; D might be TRBD1 (5 bases). Germline V gives CDR1 KGHSH, CDR2 LQKENI. V was clipped by 5 bases and J by 1 base, with 11 bases between them. The CDR3 sequence is 14 residues long. The CDR3 region is CASSSRDRNTEAFF. CDR3 DNA: TGTGCCAGCTCATCAAGAGACAGGAACACTGAAGCTTTCTTT.

The J gene is TRBJ1-2, the V gene TRBV6-5; 8 bases match TRBD1. Losses at the gene ends were 2 bases for V and 6 bases for J; bases not matched to a gene: 2. Germline V gene lookup returns CDR1 MNHEY and CDR2 SVGAGI. This CDR3 has 13 residues. CDR3 region: CASSYDRGDGYTF. The CDR3 nucleotides are TGTGCCAGCAGTTACGACAGGGGAGATGGCTACACCTTC.

The chain employs TRBV11-1 and TRBJ1-2, with D perhaps matching TRBD1 (5 bases). Germline V CDR1 and CDR2: SGHAT, FQDESV (reference sequence). Trimming removed 6 bases from V and 5 bases from J, with 13 bases in between. This CDR3 region has 13 residues. CDR3: CASRQGQGYGYTF. In DNA, the CDR3 is TGTGCCAGCAGGCAAGGGCAGGGATATGGCTACACCTTC.

This clone was picked up a small number of times. Other DNA sequences within the sample encode an identical CDR3. J is TRBJ2-7 and V is TRBV6-2 or TRBV6-3, with D unresolved. The ends were cut back, 0 bases at V and 0 bases at J, with 6 bases in the middle. The CDR3 runs to 14 residues. Looked up from germline, CDR1 is MNHEY and CDR2 is SVGEGT. The CDR3 protein is CASSYSAGSYEQYF. In DNA, the CDR3 is TGTGCCAGCAGTTACTCTGCAGGCTCCTACGAGCAGTACTTC.

The gene calls are TRBV7-9 and TRBJ2-1, with D perhaps matching TRBD2 (5 bases). The CDR3 spans 14 residues. With 2 bases removed from V and 2 bases from J, the gap between germline ends came to 7 bases. Germline V gene data show CDR1 as SEHNR and CDR2 as FQNEAQ (reference sequence). This CDR3 is CASSLSGTYNEQFF. Here the CDR3 DNA reads TGTGCCAGCAGCTTATCCGGGACCTACAATGAGCAGTTCTTC.

This clone was detected once. The rearrangement uses TRBV28 and TRBJ1-4; possible D gene TRBD1, 6 bases. Germline V gene sequence: CDR1 MDHEN, CDR2 SYDVKM. The CDR3 runs 15 residues. V was trimmed by 7 bases and J by 8 bases, leaving 20 bases between them. CDR3 DNA: TGTGCCAGCAACACCGGCGGCAGGGGAGGGGAAAAACTGTTTTTT. Residues: CASNTGGRGGEKLFF.

This chain uses TRBV6-5 with TRBJ2-7; D possibly corresponds to TRBD2 (5 bases). V gave up 0 bases and J gave up 6 bases, with 18 bases separating them. This CDR3 has 16 residues. Germline V gene sequence: CDR1 MNHEY, CDR2 SVGAGI. CDR3 protein: CASSYSPKGPRVEQYF. CDR3 nucleotides: TGTGCCAGCAGTTACTCCCCAAAAGGACCGAGGGTCGAGCAGTACTTC.

The chain links TRBV13 to TRBJ2-2; 9 nucleotides match TRBD2. CDR3 length: 16 amino acids. Germline loops: CDR1 PRHDT, CDR2 FYEKMQ (reference sequence). V dropped 2 bases and J dropped 2; count of bases not matched to a gene: 3. In DNA, the CDR3 is TGTGCCAGCAGCTTATGGACTAGCGCTAACACCGGGGAGCTGTTTTTT. This codes for CASSLWTSANTGELFF.

The rearrangement joins TRBV5-1 to TRBJ2-7, with 12 bases that match TRBD2. The CDR3 consists of 16 residues. The germline V gene encodes CDR1 SGHRS and CDR2 YFSETQ. Trimming removed 0 bases from V and 4 bases from J; junction bases left unmatched: 5. The CDR3: CASSLETSGGGYEQYF. The CDR3 DNA reads TGCGCCAGCAGCTTGGAGACTAGCGGGGGAGGATACGAGCAGTACTTC.

J is TRBJ2-2 and V is TRBV7-3; TRBD1 might be the D (5 bases). With 4 bases removed from V and 0 bases from J, the gap between germline ends came to 12 bases. This CDR3 has 16 amino acids. In germline, CDR1 is SGHTA, CDR2 FQGTGA. The DNA of the CDR3 is TGTGCCAGCAGCTCGCAGGGCCCCGCGAACACCGGGGAGCTGTTTTTT. Amino acid sequence: CASSSQGPANTGELFF.